The TCR beta chain described here comes from a study of T cells in Graves' hyperthyroidism and ophthalmopathy (dated by TCRdb to between 2018 and 2020). A note on the overall study: Peripheral blood was collected at initial diagnosis, before any treatment. TCR V-J signatures able to tell the groups apart were searched for in a discovery cohort of some 100 patients, of whom 43 had Graves' ophthalmopathy and roughly 57 had stable Graves' hyperthyroidism. An independent validation cohort of under 20 hyperthyroidism patients and 17 patients who later progressed to ophthalmopathy tested prospective prediction of ophthalmopathy. The approximately 100 discovery patients were divided at random into training and test sets in a 7:3 ratio. The study also compared thyroid tissue and blood T-cell repertoires from about 6 Graves' hyperthyroidism patients. Following sampling, methimazole starting at 30 mg daily was given to hyperthyroidism patients, and high-dose intravenous methylprednisolone was given to ophthalmopathy patients. According to the paper, TCR Vbeta CDR3 sequencing was carried out on 135 peripheral blood samples, which came from under 50 ophthalmopathy, 75 or so hyperthyroidism and some 17 progressor patients.

General study outcomes and caveats: During validation, the model predicted progression to ophthalmopathy a median of approximately 6 months ahead of onset, with more than 60% sensitivity and roughly 72% specificity. A 13 V-J signature model separated ophthalmopathy from stable hyperthyroidism, with around 90% sensitivity and approximately 81% specificity in cross-validation and 80%/75% in testing. Most expanded thyroid clonotypes (frequency above 0.001) were also detected in blood, suggesting blood repertoires may reflect thyroid immune responses. No statistical method was used to set the sample size in advance, and investigators knew the group allocation.

Stable Graves' hyperthyroidism was defined as no progression to ophthalmopathy during 18 months of follow-up. Hyperthyroidism patients were aged 18 to 65 years and newly diagnosed, with disease duration of less than 2 months. The study excluded patients with uncontrolled infections, other autoimmune diseases, pregnancy or lactation. Diagnoses were established on the basis of clinical symptoms, serum thyroxine and TRAb, thyroid ultrasound, and orbital computed tomography. PBMCs were isolated from approximately 10 ml of fresh peripheral blood by Ficoll-Paque density gradient centrifugation. Total RNA was extracted using Trizol reagent, and RNA quality was assessed on an Agilent 2100 Bioanalyzer. TCR beta CDR3 regions were amplified from RNA transcripts. The first round of RT-PCR for the TCR CDR3 was performed with the HTBI primer set and the Qiagen OneStep RT-PCR kit. Libraries were constructed in a second round of multiplex PCR, after which size selection and purification were carried out. Paired-end sequencing of the libraries was performed with 100 bp reads on an Illumina HiSeq2000. On the study's bioinformatics: SOAPnuke was used to process the raw data, with reads discarded if the reads contained adapters or uncalled bases, had a mean Phred below 15, or lacked an exact constant-primer or identifier match. COPE v1.2.5 was used to merge high-quality paired reads, and clonotypes were defined as unique nucleotide sequences. MiTCR v1.1 was used to align clonotypes to the IMGT TRBV, TRBD and TRBJ reference segments. The analysis included only V-J combinations with a frequency above 0.0001, which together covered around 99% of the repertoires. The TCS score was defined as F50 (clonal expansion) divided by E x V (chaos), with BLOSUM62-based TCRdist calculated between CDR3 peptides within each V-J. Welch's t-statistics and random forest reduced several hundred V-J features to around 14, which were used in a naive Bayes classifier (R e1071). Through fastp at Q25 and MiXCR, TCRdb rebuilt clones from the public reads, retaining in-frame beta chains. A single entry per CDR3 protein holds the most common genes and DNA from its merged rows. TCRdb assigned the V and J calls; the authors' analysis was not used. The sample data list more than 150,000 distinct CDR3 sequences, and about 15% of these were observed just once. The ten largest make up around 27% of the sample.

CDR3 length: 16 amino acids, cysteine to phenylalanine. The kept DNA is CDR3 alone, 48 bases in frame from the first base. According to the germline V gene, CDR1 reads MDHEN and CDR2 reads SYDVKM. After removal of 5 bases from V and 0 bases from J, the junction retains 6 bases not matched to a gene. Remarks on this clonotype: No antigen is known for it. No per-base quality is available; no much larger clone lies one base away.

This TCR came from a woman aged 45-60 years with Graves' hyperthyroidism. What was sequenced was blood. This chain is built from TRBV28 and TRBJ2-7; a stretch of 11 junction bases matches TRBD1. In nucleotide form, the sequence is TGTGCCAGCAGTCCGGACAGGGGGCCCTCCTCCTACGAGCAGTACTTC. Translated, this gives CASSPDRGPSSYEQYF. Where the CDR3 stops, the reference TRBV28 and TRBJ2-7 genes take over; the full variable domain is DVKVTQSSRYLVKRTGEKVFLECVQDMDHENMFWYRQDPGLGLRLIYFSYDVKMKEKGDIPEGYSVSREKKERFSLILESASTNQTSMYLCASSPDRGPSSYEQYFGPGTRLTVT.